These T cell receptor beta chains were read from a single sample in a study of T-cell memory formation after mild COVID-19. TCRdb fed the 5' RACE reads into MiXCR, producing one record per CDR3 protein. The repertoire includes 350,000 to 450,000 distinct CDR3 sequences, around 14% of them detected once, and around a fifth sits in the top ten. Sequences were obtained from PBMCs or a T cell subset sorted from them (not recorded which). The receptors were gathered from a man between 18 and 35 years old who had mild COVID-19 (a few samples of this study predate the infection). Cell type and time point are not known. CDR3s include the opening cysteine and the closing phenylalanine or tryptophan. The D gene is left open where the match is weak. Part of the rows lack a size; the others show once, few, many or a class for expanded clones.

j_gene | abundance | d_gene | v_gene | CDR3nt | CDR3aa
TRBJ1-1 | few | . | TRBV14 | TGTGCCAGCAGCCGAAATTACAGGGATGAGGCTTTCTTT | CASSRNYRDEAFF
TRBJ2-7 | many | TRBD2 | TRBV4-2 | TGTGCCAGCAGCCAAGAAACCTCTCGGAGTAGCGGGGGGAGCGAGCAGTACTTC | CASSQETSRSSGGSEQYF
TRBJ2-5 | many | . | TRBV12-3/TRBV12-4 | TGTGCCAGCAGTTTCCCGTTCGAGACCCAGTACTTC | CASSFPFETQYF
TRBJ2-5 | . | . | TRBV15 | TGTGCCACCAGCATCCCCGGGGTCACCCAGTACTTC | CATSIPGVTQYF
TRBJ1-2 | few | TRBD1 | TRBV9 | TGTGCCAGCAGCGTCGCAGGGGGCCACTATGGCTACACCTTC | CASSVAGGHYGYTF
TRBJ1-5 | few | TRBD1 | TRBV29-1 | TGCAGCGTTGTAGCTGGACAGGGGAATCAGCCCCAGCATTTT | CSVVAGQGNQPQHF
TRBJ2-7 | . | . | TRBV5-1 | TGCGCCAGCAGCTTGGATGGGGTCTCCTACGAGCAGTACTTC | CASSLDGVSYEQYF
TRBJ2-5 | few | . | TRBV7-9 | TGTGCCAGCAACACCCCGGGACCCCAAGAGACCCAGTACTTC | CASNTPGPQETQYF
TRBJ1-1 | many | . | TRBV4-3 | TGCGCCAGCAGTCGCCTGGGAGAGAACACTGAAGCTTTCTTT | CASSRLGENTEAFF
TRBJ2-7 | few | . | TRBV6-1 | TGTGCCAGCAGTGAAGACAGTACCTCCTACGAGCAGTACTTC | CASSEDSTSYEQYF
TRBJ2-3 | . | TRBD2 | TRBV7-6 | TGTGCCAGCAGCCTCCTACACACCGGGACTAGCGGCACAGATACGCAGTATTTT | CASSLLHTGTSGTDTQYF
TRBJ1-6 | few | . | TRBV6-5 | TGTGCCAGCAGTTACTCGAGTGGGCAGGGGACGATCAATTCACCCCTCCACTTT | CASSYSSGQGTINSPLHF
TRBJ1-5 | many | . | TRBV7-9 | TGTGCCAGCAGTTCCCGCGGGGGAGGGCAGCCCCAGCATTTT | CASSSRGGGQPQHF
TRBJ1-2 | . | . | TRBV28 | TGTGCCAGCAGTGGATGGGGGGTCCCCTATGGCTACACCTTC | CASSGWGVPYGYTF
TRBJ2-3 | few | . | TRBV20-1 | TGCAGTGCCCCCTCCACAGATACGCAGTATTTT | CSAPSTDTQYF
TRBJ2-7 | . | . | TRBV27 | TGTGCCAGCAGTTTAAAACCCCAGGGGGGTTACGAGCAGTACTTC | CASSLKPQGGYEQYF
TRBJ1-5 | . | . | TRBV5-1 | TGCGCCAGCAGCTTGGGTGGTCTCCAGCCCCAGCATTTT | CASSLGGLQPQHF
TRBJ1-1 | many | . | TRBV2 | TGTGCCAGCAGTGAGAGCAGTGTGGGGACTGAAGCTTTCTTT | CASSESSVGTEAFF
TRBJ1-3 | . | . | TRBV28 | TGTGCCAGCAGCTACCGTCCCGCTGGAAACACCATATATTTT | CASSYRPAGNTIYF
TRBJ2-1 | few | TRBD2 | TRBV7-2 | TGTGCCAGCAGCACAACCGGGGGGGCCTCCTACAATGAGCAGTTCTTC | CASSTTGGASYNEQFF
TRBJ2-1 | many | TRBD2 | TRBV29-1 | TGCAGCGCTGGGACTAGCGGGGGCCATTCCTACAATGAGCAGTTCTTC | CSAGTSGGHSYNEQFF
TRBJ2-5 | . | . | TRBV3-1 | TGTGCCAGCAGCCAGGGCGCTGCTCAGGAGGAGACCCAGTACTTC | CASSQGAAQEETQYF
TRBJ1-2 | few | . | TRBV10-3 | TGTGCCATCAGTGAGGGACGGGCATGGGATGGCTACACCTTC | CAISEGRAWDGYTF
TRBJ1-1 | . | . | TRBV19 | TGTGCCAGTAGTAAGCGGGAAAACACTGAAGCTTTCTTT | CASSKRENTEAFF
TRBJ2-3 | few | TRBD2 | TRBV7-8 | TGTGCCAGCAGCGGGGGGGGGACTAGCACAGATACGCAGTATTTT | CASSGGGTSTDTQYF
TRBJ1-2 | few | . | TRBV6-5 | TGTGCCAGCAGTTCCTTGGACCGGGCCCAATTTGGCTACACCTTC | CASSSLDRAQFGYTF
TRBJ2-3 | once | . | TRBV4-2 | TGTGCCAGCAGCCAAGATTCGGCGGGGGCGTTCACAGATACGCAGTATTTT | CASSQDSAGAFTDTQYF
TRBJ1-1 | few | . | TRBV7-2 | TGTGCCAGCAGCTTAGTTGCGGGGCTAATGAACACTGAAGCTTTCTTT | CASSLVAGLMNTEAFF